These T cell receptor beta chains were read from a single sample in a study of shared clonotypes between healthy human individuals. TCRdb keeps only in-frame clones here, not all; method: immunoSEQ multiplex PCR. The sample lists more than 2,000,000 clones; just over 90% were seen once. Material: naive CD4+ T cells sorted from blood. These receptor sequences come from a man between 18 and 35 years old in good health. Each CDR3 is given with its conserved first and last residue. D genes are given only for firm matches. Not every row has a clone size; where given, it reads once, few, many or a size class.

-	-	TRBV6-5	TRBJ1-1	CASSYSGGMNTEAFF	TGTGCCAGCAGTTACTCTGGGGGGATGAACACTGAAGCTTTCTTT
-	-	TRBV5-4	TRBJ1-2	CASSLGQNYGYTF	TGTGCCAGCAGCTTAGGACAGAACTATGGCTACACCTTC
-	-	TRBV19	TRBJ2-5	CASSIDKGIETQYF	TGTGCCAGTAGTATAGATAAGGGAATAGAGACCCAGTACTTC
-	-	TRBV19	TRBJ2-7	CASSMALELRTTYEQYF	TGTGCCAGTAGTATGGCGTTGGAGTTGCGGACCACTTACGAGCAGTACTTC
-	TRBD2	TRBV7-2	TRBJ2-7	CASSFGGSSYEQYF	TGTGCCAGCAGCTTCGGGGGGAGTTCCTACGAGCAGTACTTC
-	-	TRBV25-1	TRBJ2-1	CASSRDYNEQFF	TGTGCCAGCAGCCGCGATTACAATGAGCAGTTCTTC
-	TRBD1	TRBV10-3	TRBJ1-5	CAISESRQGVQPQHF	TGTGCCATCAGTGAGTCTAGACAGGGGGTTCAGCCCCAGCATTTT
-	-	TRBV5-1	TRBJ2-7	CASSLRGNAYYSYEQYF	TGCGCCAGCAGCTTGAGGGGAAACGCATACTACTCCTACGAGCAGTACTTC
-	-	TRBV29-1	TRBJ2-5	CSVGGASLETQYF	TGCAGCGTTGGGGGGGCTAGCCTTGAGACCCAGTACTTC
few	-	TRBV10-1	TRBJ2-2	CASSGFPTGELFF	TGCGCCAGCAGCGGGTTCCCAACCGGGGAGCTGTTTTTT
-	-	TRBV5-4	TRBJ2-7	CASSLGGKVEQYF	TGTGCCAGCAGCTTGGGAGGGAAGGTCGAGCAGTACTTC
-	TRBD2	TRBV5-4	TRBJ2-4	CASSLGPSGSSIQYF	TGTGCCAGCAGCTTGGGGCCTAGCGGGAGTAGCATTCAGTACTTC
-	TRBD2	TRBV7-2	TRBJ2-3	CASRSSGRASDTQYF	TGTGCCAGCAGGTCTAGCGGGAGGGCCAGCGATACGCAGTATTTT
-	TRBD1	TRBV2	TRBJ1-5	CASSEEQGILQPQHF	TGTGCCAGCAGTGAAGAACAGGGGATACTTCAGCCCCAGCATTTT
-	-	TRBV5-8	TRBJ1-2	CASSFDGRLTSGYTF	TGTGCCAGCAGCTTTGACGGGAGGCTTACAAGTGGCTACACCTTC
-	-	TRBV6-1	TRBJ2-2	CASSESWWSDTGELFF	TGTGCCAGCAGTGAATCTTGGTGGTCTGACACCGGGGAGCTGTTTTTT
-	TRBD2	TRBV28	TRBJ2-2	CASRASGNTGELFF	TGTGCCAGCAGGGCTAGCGGGAACACCGGGGAGCTGTTTTTT
-	-	TRBV20-1	TRBJ1-1	CRGTEAFF	TGCAGGGGCACTGAAGCTTTCTTT
-	-	TRBV21-1	TRBJ1-6	CASSKAGTDAPTSPLHF	TGTGCCAGCAGCAAAGCGGGGACAGATGCTCCTACCTCACCCCTCCACTTT
-	-	TRBV2	TRBJ2-7	CASSAEGGTPYEQYF	TGTGCCAGCAGTGCGGAGGGCGGGACCCCCTACGAGCAGTACTTC
-	-	TRBV11-2	TRBJ2-1	CASSFDGDSYNEQFF	TGTGCCAGCAGCTTTGACGGAGACAGCTACAATGAGCAGTTCTTC
-	-	TRBV7-9	TRBJ2-2	CASSSRFVSAGELFF	TGTGCCAGCAGCTCGCGATTTGTATCTGCCGGGGAGCTGTTTTTT
-	TRBD2	TRBV7-2	TRBJ2-2	CASSLELAGPTGELFF	TGTGCCAGCAGCTTAGAACTAGCGGGGCCCACCGGGGAGCTGTTTTTT
once	TRBD1	TRBV4-1	TRBJ1-6	CASSQRGQGLGSPLHF	TGCGCCAGCAGCCAAAGAGGACAGGGACTAGGTTCACCCCTCCACTTT